A selection of T cell receptor beta chains follows, all from one sample in a study of T cells in Graves' hyperthyroidism and ophthalmopathy. Via MiXCR, TCRdb re-called the multiplex PCR reads, giving one row per CDR3 protein. The sample lists roughly 110,000 distinct CDR3 sequences, roughly 15% occurring once. Sequencing was done on a sample of blood. The receptors derive from a woman aged 50 to 60 with Graves' hyperthyroidism. Both conserved end residues are part of each CDR3. A D gene is named only where the DNA matches it firmly. Not all rows give a size; the values are once, few, many and, for expanded clones, a class.

V	J	D	size	CDR3	DNA
TRBV19	TRBJ1-1	TRBD1	many	CASSADRDTEAFF	TGTGCCAGTAGCGCCGACAGGGACACTGAAGCTTTCTTT
TRBV11-2	TRBJ2-5	-	many	CASSPQAETQYF	TGTGCCAGCAGCCCGCAGGCGGAGACCCAGTACTTC
TRBV5-1	TRBJ1-1	-	many	CASSPGTYKFEAFF	TGCGCCAGCAGCCCCGGGACTTATAAGTTTGAAGCTTTCTTT
TRBV5-1	TRBJ1-1	TRBD1	many	CASKQGGNTEAFF	TGCGCCAGCAAACAGGGGGGGAACACTGAAGCTTTCTTT
TRBV14	TRBJ2-7	-	-	CASSQEVVRADTYEQYF	TGTGCCAGCAGCCAAGAGGTTGTGCGGGCGGATACCTACGAGCAGTACTTC
TRBV29-1	TRBJ2-5	-	many	CSVVRGGGETQYF	TGCAGCGTCGTCAGGGGAGGAGGGGAGACCCAGTACTTC
TRBV6-1	TRBJ2-1	TRBD2	-	CASSPPGSGRFEQFF	TGTGCCAGCAGTCCCCCGGGGAGCGGGAGATTTGAGCAGTTCTTC
TRBV12-3/TRBV12-4	TRBJ1-5	-	many	CASSPARRYPNQPQHF	TGTGCCAGCAGCCCCGCTAGGAGGTACCCCAATCAGCCCCAGCATTTT
TRBV5-1	TRBJ2-1	-	many	CASSHEKPSYNEQFF	TGCGCCAGCAGCCATGAGAAGCCCTCCTACAATGAGCAGTTCTTC
TRBV20-1	TRBJ2-1	TRBD2	many	CSAGLAGGSYEQFF	TGCAGTGCTGGACTAGCGGGAGGGTCTTATGAGCAGTTCTTC
TRBV11-3	TRBJ2-3	-	many	CASSLGAGGGTDTQYF	TGTGCCAGCAGCTTAGGCGCAGGGGGAGGAACAGATACGCAGTATTTT
TRBV20-1	TRBJ2-1	-	many	CSASFPNSYNEQFF	TGCAGTGCTAGTTTCCCCAATTCCTACAATGAGCAGTTCTTC
TRBV7-9	TRBJ2-1	-	many	CASSFSMGSGSPNAFFYNEQFF	TGTGCCAGCAGCTTTAGTATGGGGTCGGGGAGTCCGAATGCATTCTTCTACAATGAGCAGTTCTTC
TRBV12-3/TRBV12-4	TRBJ1-1	-	many	CASSLGQGGAFF	TGTGCCAGCAGTTTGGGCCAGGGCGGGGCTTTCTTT
TRBV12-3/TRBV12-4	TRBJ2-2	-	many	CASSFRGDTGELFF	TGTGCCAGCAGTTTTAGAGGGGACACCGGGGAGCTGTTTTTT
TRBV6-2/TRBV6-3	TRBJ2-7	-	many	CASSFSLQGAYEQYF	TGTGCCAGCAGTTTTTCTCTGCAGGGCGCCTACGAGCAGTACTTC
TRBV29-1	TRBJ2-3	-	-	CSVRRGSDTQYF	TGCAGCGTCCGGAGGGGCTCAGATACGCAGTATTTT
TRBV28	TRBJ2-1	TRBD2	many	CASSPPQRERVEQFF	TGTGCCAGCAGTCCTCCCCAGCGGGAGAGGGTTGAGCAGTTCTTC
TRBV7-3	TRBJ2-5	-	many	CASSLIIGPQETQYF	TGTGCCAGCAGCTTAATTATTGGGCCTCAAGAGACCCAGTACTTC
TRBV5-5	TRBJ2-3	TRBD1	few	CASSGTGSTDTQYF	TGTGCCAGCAGCGGGACAGGGTCGACAGATACGCAGTATTTT
TRBV24-1	TRBJ2-7	-	-	CATSARGHYEQYF	TGTGCCACCAGTGCTCGAGGACACTACGAGCAGTACTTC
TRBV2	TRBJ2-5	-	-	CASSPQSFGETQYF	TGTGCCAGCAGCCCCCAGTCCTTCGGCGAGACCCAGTACTTC